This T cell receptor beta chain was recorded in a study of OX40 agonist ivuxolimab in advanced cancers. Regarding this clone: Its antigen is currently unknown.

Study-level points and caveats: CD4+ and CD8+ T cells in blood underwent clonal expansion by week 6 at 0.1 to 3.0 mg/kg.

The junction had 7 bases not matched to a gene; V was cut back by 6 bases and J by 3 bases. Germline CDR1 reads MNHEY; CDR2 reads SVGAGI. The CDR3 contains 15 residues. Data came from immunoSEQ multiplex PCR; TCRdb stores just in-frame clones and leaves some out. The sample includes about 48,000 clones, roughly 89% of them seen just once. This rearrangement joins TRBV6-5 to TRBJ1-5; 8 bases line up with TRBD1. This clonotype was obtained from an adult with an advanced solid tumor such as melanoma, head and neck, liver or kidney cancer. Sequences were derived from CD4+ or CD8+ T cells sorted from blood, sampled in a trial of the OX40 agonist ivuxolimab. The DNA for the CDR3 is TGTGCCAGCAGCGGACAGGGAGGCCCCAATCAGCCCCAGCATTTT. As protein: CASSGQGGPNQPQHF.